This passage covers 25 T cell receptor beta chains from one sample sequenced in a study of T cells after posttransplantation cyclophosphamide. Busulfan-fludarabine conditioning, marrow transplant, and cyclophosphamide on days +3 and +4 were administered. Here immunoSEQ multiplex PCR was the method, and the copy in TCRdb shows in-frame clones only, minus some. The repertoire holds 20,000 or so clones, with about 85% as singletons. The material was PBMCs, obtained after allogeneic stem cell transplant with posttransplant cyclophosphamide. These receptors all come from a female patient aged 40 to 55 who received an allogeneic stem cell transplant from a related donor, was CMV-positive, and had no GVHD. Some of the T cells might come from the graft donor.

The chain carries TRBV11-3 and TRBJ2-2; weak D call: TRBD1 (6 bases). There are 11 residues in the CDR3. Germline lookup yields CDR1 SGHNT and CDR2 YENEEA. V was shortened by 5 bases and J by 9 bases, with 7 bases between the two germline ends. CDR3 coding DNA: TGTGCCAGCAGCCAGGGGTGGGAGCTGTTTTTT. Amino acids: CASSQGWELFF.

This rearrangement joins TRBV28 to TRBJ2-4, with D possibly TRBD2 on 6 matching bases. Per the germline V gene, CDR1 is MDHEN and CDR2 is SYDVKM. CDR3 length: 14 amino acids. Trimming took off 6 bases at V and 6 bases at J, with 15 bases between the two ends. CDR3 nucleotides: TGTGCCAGCAGCTCCGGAGGGCTTGGAAACATTCAGTACTTC. This encodes CASSSGGLGNIQYF.

The J gene is TRBJ1-2, the V gene TRBV9, with 7 bases identical to TRBD1. Germline V gene data show CDR1 as SGDLS and CDR2 as YYNGEE. The V segment lost 4 bases and the J segment 1 base; nucleotides outside the gene matches: 7. CDR3 length equals 15 residues. Here the CDR3 DNA reads TGTGCCAGCAGCAAACTGCAGGGGGGTAACTATGGCTACACCTTC. Its protein is CASSKLQGGNYGYTF.

Only a few counts were recorded for this clone. Other DNA variants within this sample encode the same CDR3. The V call is TRBV6-5, the J call TRBJ1-2, with D possibly matching TRBD1 (5 bases). CDR3 length equals 14 residues. Trimming removed 4 bases at V and 8 bases at J, with 17 bases between. Germline CDR1 and CDR2: MNHEY and SVGAGI. CDR3 sequence reads: CASSSQVEGRGYTF. Here the CDR3 DNA reads TGTGCCAGCAGTTCCCAAGTGGAGGGGAGAGGCTACACCTTC.

The chain has TRBV4-3 and TRBJ2-5, with 7 bases lining up with TRBD2. The J call may not be correct, given that the DNA end is closer to TRBJ2-7. CDR1 LGHNA and CDR2 YSLEER come from the germline V gene. The CDR3 covers 16 residues. The CDR3 DNA sequence: TGCGCCAGCAGCCAAGAAGCCCCGGCTAGCGGCTACGAGCAGTACTTC. Translating gives CASSQEAPASGYEQYF.

The CDR3 sequence: CASSGLAGNEQFF. DNA for the CDR3: TGTGCCAGCAGTGGTCTAGCGGGGAATGAGCAGTTCTTC. The chain recombines TRBV6-1 with TRBJ2-1; 9 bases line up with TRBD2. Germline CDR1 MNHNS, CDR2 SASEGT. The trim removed 4 bases at V and 7 bases at J, leaving 2 bases unmatched. There are 13 residues in the CDR3.

This chain uses TRBV2 with TRBJ1-2, with D maybe TRBD1 (5 bases). Germline V gives CDR1 SNHLY, CDR2 FYNNEI. This CDR3 spans 13 amino acids. V was cut by 6 bases and J by 8 bases, with 16 bases left in between. CDR3 sequence: CASSLGHDGGYTF. The CDR3 nucleotides read TGTGCCAGCAGCCTTGGACATGACGGGGGCTACACCTTC.

CDR3 sequence: CASSVSGNEQFF. CDR3 DNA: TGTGCCAGCAGCGTAAGCGGCAATGAGCAGTTCTTC. This chain connects TRBV28 to TRBJ2-1; tentatively, D is TRBD2 (5 bases). Germline V CDR1 and CDR2: MDHEN, SYDVKM. Trimming took 6 bases from V and 6 from J, leaving 9 bases between them. The CDR3 totals 12 residues.

V gene TRBV29-1 combines with J gene TRBJ2-5, with TRBD2 matching over 8 bases. The CDR3 has 14 amino acids. Trimming took 6 bases from V and 4 from J; bases not matched to a gene: 10. Germline V gene data show CDR1 as SQVTM and CDR2 as ANQGSEA. The CDR3 DNA reads as TGCAGCGTGGGTGTCCTAGCGGGTGGAGAGACCCAGTACTTC. Translation gives CSVGVLAGGETQYF. The full variable domain, its missing parts supplied by reference TRBV29-1 and TRBJ2-5, is SAVISQKPSRDICQRGTSLTIQCQVDSQVTMMFWYRQQPGQSLTLIATANQGSEATYESGFVIDKFPISRPNLTFSTLTVSNMSPEDSSIYLCSVGVLAGGETQYFGPGTRLLVL.

This chain uses TRBV28 with TRBJ2-2; D may be TRBD1 (6 bases). V was shortened by 6 bases and J by 6 bases, with 14 bases between the two germline ends. The germline gives CDR1 MDHEN, CDR2 SYDVKM. CDR3 size: 14 residues. CDR3 loop: CASRTGVSAGELFF. CDR3 DNA sequence: TGTGCCAGCAGGACAGGAGTGTCAGCCGGGGAGCTGTTTTTT.

The gene calls are TRBV5-1 and TRBJ2-5, with a possible D match to TRBD2 (5 bases). The CDR3 is made up of 13 amino acids. V dropped 2 bases and J dropped 3 bases, with 8 bases sitting between them. CDR1 and CDR2 from the germline V gene are SGHRS and YFSETQ. The CDR3 loop is CASSLASKETQYF. The CDR3, as DNA: TGCGCCAGCAGCTTAGCTAGCAAAGAGACCCAGTACTTC.

The rearrangement joins TRBV19 to TRBJ2-1; 12 bases match TRBD2. Trimming cost V 5 bases and J 4 bases; bases outside gene matches: 6. The length of the CDR3 is 16 residues. Germline-derived CDR1 and CDR2 are LNHDA and SQIVND (reference sequence). CDR3 protein: CASSRTSGTPYNEQFF. The CDR3 DNA reads as TGTGCCAGTAGTCGGACTAGCGGGACGCCTTACAATGAGCAGTTCTTC. The full variable domain, rest sourced from reference TRBV19 and TRBJ2-1, is DGGITQSPKYLFRKEGQNVTLSCEQNLNHDAMYWYRQDPGQGLRLIYYSQIVNDFQKGDIAEGYSVSREKKESFPLTVTSAQKNPTAFYLCASSRTSGTPYNEQFFGPGTRLTVL.

The J gene is TRBJ1-1, the V gene TRBV6-5; no definite D call. The CDR3 spans 14 residues. Per germline, CDR1 MNHEY and CDR2 SVGAGI. Trimming left V 0 bases short and J 3 bases short, with 8 bases between. The CDR3, as DNA: TGTGCCAGCAGTTACTCGGCCGGGTACACTGAAGCTTTCTTT. As protein: CASSYSAGYTEAFF.

This chain joins TRBV18 and TRBJ1-1, with D possibly being TRBD1 (5 bases). The CDR3 has 12 residues. The ends were cut back, 2 bases at V and 12 bases at J, with 13 bases in the middle. Germline loops: CDR1 KGHSH, CDR2 LQKENI. CDR3 nucleotide sequence: TGTGCCAGCTCACCAGAAGAACAGGTCACTTTCTTT. Its translation: CASSPEEQVTFF.

This clone was seen a single time. V gene TRBV27 combines with J gene TRBJ1-2; 9 nucleotides align to TRBD1. The germline V gene has CDR1 MNHEY and CDR2 SMNVEV (reference sequence). The J segment lost 2 bases and the V segment lost 6 bases, leaving 7 bases of the junction unmatched. CDR3 length equals 15 residues. The CDR3 DNA sequence: TGTGCCAGCAGCCTAACAGGGGGCGACAACTATGGCTACACCTTC. Amino acids: CASSLTGGDNYGYTF.

The J gene is TRBJ2-1, the V gene TRBV18; 16 positions agree with TRBD2. The CDR3 has 15 residues. Germline V gene lookup returns CDR1 KGHSH and CDR2 LQKENI. The V gene end was trimmed by 3 bases and the J gene end by 7 bases; junction bases not matched to a gene: 0. This CDR3 is CASSPGLAGGNEQFF. The CDR3 nucleotides read TGTGCCAGCTCACCGGGACTAGCGGGAGGGAATGAGCAGTTCTTC.

This chain joins TRBV9 and TRBJ2-2; 8 bases agree with TRBD2. The germline gives CDR1 SGDLS, CDR2 YYNGEE. The CDR3 runs to 16 residues. The junction had 2 bases not matched to a gene; V was cut back by 0 bases and J by 1 base. The CDR3: CASSVGGLVNTGELFF. In nucleotides, the CDR3 is TGTGCCAGCAGCGTAGGGGGACTAGTGAACACCGGGGAGCTGTTTTTT.

This chain joins TRBV7-2 and TRBJ1-5, with no clear D. V was trimmed by 3 bases and J by 0 bases, leaving 6 bases between them. This CDR3 spans 14 amino acids. Germline-derived CDR1 and CDR2 are SGHTA and FQGNSA. CDR3 coding DNA: TGTGCCAGCAGCTTTCGGGATAGCAATCAGCCCCAGCATTTT. Translating it yields CASSFRDSNQPQHF. The complete variable domain, with remaining parts taken from reference TRBV7-2 and TRBJ1-5, reads GAGVSQSPSNKVTEKGKDVELRCDPISGHTALYWYRQSLGQGLEFLIYFQGNSAPDKSGLPSDRFSAERTGGSVSTLTIQRTQQEDSAVYLCASSFRDSNQPQHFGDGTRLSIL.

V is TRBV11-3 and J is TRBJ2-1; 11 bases fit TRBD2. V trimming: 1 base; J trimming: 4 bases; junction bases outside the gene matches: 9. CDR3 length equals 18 residues. Germline V CDR1 and CDR2: SGHNT, YENEEA. For the CDR3, the DNA is TGTGCCAGCAGCTTAGGGGATTCGGGACTAGCGGTTTACAATGAGCAGTTCTTC. The encoded protein is CASSLGDSGLAVYNEQFF.

The V call is TRBV4-2, the J call TRBJ2-2, with 7 bases identical to TRBD2. Losses at the gene ends were 0 bases for V and 3 bases for J; bases not matched to a gene: 4. The CDR3 length is 16 residues. Germline CDR1 reads LGHNA; CDR2 reads YNFKEQ. The DNA of the CDR3 is TGTGCCAGCAGCCAAGACAGGCTAGCGGACACCGGGGAGCTGTTTTTT. Amino acid sequence: CASSQDRLADTGELFF.

V is TRBV9 and J is TRBJ2-7; 8 nucleotides line up with TRBD2. The length of the CDR3 is 14 residues. From germline, CDR1 is SGDLS and CDR2 YYNGEE. Germline trimming cut 4 bases from V and 4 bases from J; bases unmatched to any gene: 7. CDR3 sequence (DNA): TGTGCCAGCAGCCTGAGCGGGAGTGCTTACGAGCAGTACTTC. It codes for CASSLSGSAYEQYF.

CDR3 sequence: CASSPSGTGGYEQYF. CDR3 DNA sequence: TGTGCCAGCAGTCCATCCGGGACAGGGGGCTACGAGCAGTACTTC. The chain couples TRBV27 to TRBJ2-7; 11 bases are a match to TRBD1. Germline V gives CDR1 MNHEY, CDR2 SMNVEV (reference sequence). The CDR3 sequence is 15 residues long. The V gene end was trimmed by 5 bases and the J gene end by 3 bases; junction bases not matched to a gene: 6.

V usage is TRBV7-2 and J usage is TRBJ2-7; TRBD2 matches at 9 bases. V lost 4 bases to trimming and J lost 0 bases; unmatched junction nucleotides: 4. This CDR3 comprises 15 residues. Germline V gives CDR1 SGHTA, CDR2 FQGNSA. The CDR3 here is CASSYSGGSSYEQYF. In DNA form, the CDR3 reads TGTGCCAGCAGCTATAGCGGGGGTAGCTCCTACGAGCAGTACTTC. Full variable domain (outside the CDR3, taken from reference TRBV7-2 and TRBJ2-7): GAGVSQSPSNKVTEKGKDVELRCDPISGHTALYWYRQSLGQGLEFLIYFQGNSAPDKSGLPSDRFSAERTGGSVSTLTIQRTQQEDSAVYLCASSYSGGSSYEQYFGPGTRLTVT.

V is TRBV27 and J is TRBJ1-1, with D possibly TRBD1 on 6 matching bases. V was trimmed by 9 bases and J by 5 bases, leaving 19 bases between them. The germline CDR1 and CDR2 sequences are MNHEY and SMNVEV (reference sequence). This CDR3 has 14 amino acids. This CDR3 is CASSRTGGQTEAFF. The CDR3 DNA sequence: TGTGCCAGTTCCCGGACGGGGGGCCAGACTGAAGCTTTCTTT.

The chain carries TRBV4-3 and TRBJ1-5; D is uncertain. The V end was cut by 1 base, the J end by 6 bases, with 10 bases between. The germline gives CDR1 LGHNA, CDR2 YSLEER. This CDR3 comprises 14 residues. CDR3 in amino acids: CASSQVSWAQPQHF. Written as DNA, the CDR3 is TGCGCCAGCAGCCAAGTAAGTTGGGCTCAGCCCCAGCATTTT.